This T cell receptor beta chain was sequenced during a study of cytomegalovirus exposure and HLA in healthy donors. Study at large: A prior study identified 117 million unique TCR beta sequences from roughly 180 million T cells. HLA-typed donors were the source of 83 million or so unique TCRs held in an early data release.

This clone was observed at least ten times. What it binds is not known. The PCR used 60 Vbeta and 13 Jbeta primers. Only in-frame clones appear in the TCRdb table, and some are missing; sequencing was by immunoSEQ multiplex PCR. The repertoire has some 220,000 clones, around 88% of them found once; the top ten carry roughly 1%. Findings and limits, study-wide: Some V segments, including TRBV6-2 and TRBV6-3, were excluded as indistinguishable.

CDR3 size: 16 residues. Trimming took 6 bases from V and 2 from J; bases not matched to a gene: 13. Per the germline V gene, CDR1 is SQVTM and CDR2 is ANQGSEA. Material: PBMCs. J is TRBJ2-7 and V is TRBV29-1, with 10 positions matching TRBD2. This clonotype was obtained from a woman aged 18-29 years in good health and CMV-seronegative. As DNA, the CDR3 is TGCAGCGTCCCAAATCCCACTAGCGGGGATACCTACGAGCAGTACTTC. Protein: CSVPNPTSGDTYEQYF.